The present TCR beta chain was sequenced within a study of cytomegalovirus exposure and HLA in healthy donors. Study-wide results and limits: Listed as cytomegalovirus-associated were around 160 TCR beta chains. Usually a TCR sequence was rare, but some public TCRs were found in many donors. Later, an analysis found that TCR clusters from the first cohort tended to co-occur in the 90 to 150 validation repertoires.

This CDR3 contains 13 residues. Germline lookup yields CDR1 MNHNS and CDR2 SASEGT. V lost 7 bases, J lost 1 base, and 8 bases lay in between. TCRdb keeps only in-frame clones here, not all; method: immunoSEQ multiplex PCR. Of 85,000 to 130,000 clones listed, 88% are singletons. In regard to this clone: The antigen is undetermined.

Separation from the roughly 690-subject first cohort characterized the roughly 120-subject validation cohort, to which the donors belonged. Sequencing was done on a sample of PBMCs. V gene TRBV6-1 combines with J gene TRBJ1-5; weak D call: TRBD1 (6 bases). The sequence came from a woman younger than 35 in good health and CMV-seropositive. The CDR3 reads CASTQGSNQPQHF. The CDR3 DNA follows: TGTGCCAGCACCCAGGGGAGCAATCAGCCCCAGCATTTT.